The 19 T cell receptor beta chains listed next were all sequenced from one sample in a study of shared clonotypes between healthy human individuals. Profiled with immunoSEQ multiplex PCR; TCRdb holds only in-frame clones, not every one. The sample carries approximately 100,000 clones, 68% recorded once. The sequenced sample was memory CD8+ T cells sorted from blood. Noted subset: CD45RO+ cells pooled with CCR7-negative TemRA cells. The receptors come from a woman aged 25 to 39 in good health.

V and J are TRBV28 and TRBJ2-7; D might be TRBD1 (6 bases). The CDR3 is 17 amino acids. From germline, CDR1 is MDHEN and CDR2 SYDVKM. Trimming pared 4 bases from V and 2 bases from J, leaving 21 bases between. For the CDR3, the DNA is TGTGCCAGCAGTTCACCAACTATGACAGGACAAGCCTACGAGCAGTACTTC. Residues: CASSSPTMTGQAYEQYF.

The chain is built from TRBV7-9 and TRBJ2-3; 7 bases agree with TRBD2. CDR1 and CDR2 (germline): SEHNR, FQNEAQ (reference sequence). The CDR3 contains 15 residues. After removal of 0 bases from V and 5 bases from J, the junction contained 5 bases not matched to a gene. DNA for the CDR3: TGTGCCAGCAGCTTAGCGGGAGGGCCGGTAGATACGCAGTATTTT. Translation gives CASSLAGGPVDTQYF.

CDR3 bases: TGTGCCAGCAGCTTAGTCGGGGGAGGCGAGCAGTACTTC. Translating gives CASSLVGGGEQYF. The V gene is TRBV7-9, the J gene TRBJ2-7; weak D call: TRBD2 (6 bases). Germline V gives CDR1 SEHNR, CDR2 FQNEAQ (reference sequence). The CDR3 has 13 amino acids. V lost 1 base and J 6 bases, leaving 10 bases between the germline ends.

The table lists this clone with a count of one. The chain is built from TRBV29-1 and TRBJ2-3; 8 nucleotides line up with TRBD2. The V and J ends lost 6 bases and 2 bases, in that order; junction bases with no gene match: 16. The CDR3 is made up of 17 amino acids. Germline V gene lookup returns CDR1 SQVTM and CDR2 ANQGSEA. In nucleotides, the CDR3 is TGCAGCGTGATGGGGCTTGGTAGCGGGACCATCACAGATACGCAGTATTTT. Its protein product is CSVMGLGSGTITDTQYF.

With respect to this clone: This sample includes further DNA sequences coding for the same CDR3. The rearrangement joins TRBV27 to TRBJ2-7; perhaps TRBD2 as D (6 bases). The CDR3 is 14 amino acids. V lost 0 bases and J 3 bases, leaving 9 bases between the germline ends. Germline CDR1 MNHEY, CDR2 SMNVEV (reference sequence). The CDR3: CASSLSGEDYEQYF. The CDR3 coding sequence is TGTGCCAGCAGTTTATCAGGGGAGGACTACGAGCAGTACTTC.

V is TRBV2 and J is TRBJ2-5, with D unclear. Judging by the DNA end, TRBJ2-7 fits better; the J call may be wrong. Per the germline V gene, CDR1 is SNHLY and CDR2 is FYNNEI. There are 13 residues in the CDR3. The CDR3 here is CASRNAEPYEQYF. The CDR3 nucleotides are TGTGCCAGCAGGAATGCGGAGCCCTACGAGCAGTACTTC.

The chain uses TRBV27 and TRBJ2-7, with 8 bases identical to TRBD1. Germline values: CDR1 MNHEY, CDR2 SMNVEV (reference sequence). This CDR3 has 14 amino acids. J lost 5 bases, V lost 3 bases, and 6 bases had no gene match. The CDR3 here is CASSFRTGSHEQYF. In nucleotides, the CDR3 is TGTGCCAGCAGTTTTCGGACAGGGAGCCACGAGCAGTACTTC.

The CDR3 loop reads CASSPRGDSQPQHF. The DNA of the CDR3 is TGTGCCAGCTCACCGAGAGGGGACAGTCAGCCCCAGCATTTT. The rearrangement links TRBV18 to TRBJ1-5, with TRBD1 matching over 7 bases. In germline, CDR1 is KGHSH, CDR2 LQKENI. CDR3 length: 14 residues. The V segment lost 3 bases and the J segment 6 bases; nucleotides outside the gene matches: 5.

The V gene is TRBV6-1, the J gene TRBJ1-4; 10 bases are shared with TRBD1. V trimming: 1 base; J trimming: 7 bases; junction bases outside the gene matches: 3. Germline V gene sequence: CDR1 MNHNS, CDR2 SASEGT. This CDR3 region has 15 residues. As DNA, the CDR3 is TGTGCCAGCAGTGAAGGACAGGGGGCTTTTGAAAAACTGTTTTTT. Encoded protein: CASSEGQGAFEKLFF.

In this sample, this clone turned up many times. The rearrangement uses TRBV6-6 and TRBJ2-3; weak D call: TRBD1 (5 bases). Trimming left V 6 bases short and J 5 bases short, with 12 bases between. Germline CDR1 MNHNY, CDR2 SVGAGI (reference sequence). The CDR3 spans 13 residues. The CDR3 DNA reads TGTGCCAGCAGGGAACAGGCCCAAGATACGCAGTATTTT. Translated, it gives CASREQAQDTQYF.

This clone appeared many times. The V and J genes are TRBV4-1 and TRBJ2-6; D not certain. CDR1 and CDR2 from the germline V gene are MGHRA and YSYEKL. V gave up 3 bases and J gave up 0 bases, with 12 bases separating them. The CDR3 covers 17 residues. The CDR3 loop reads CASSQSRHASGANVLTF. CDR3 nucleotides: TGCGCCAGCAGCCAGTCTCGTCACGCCTCTGGGGCCAACGTCCTGACTTTC.

This clone was seen a handful of times. The rearrangement uses TRBV7-2 and TRBJ1-2, with a tentative D call TRBD1 (5 bases). The CDR3 extends over 17 amino acids. The germline gives CDR1 SGHTA, CDR2 FQGNSA. The V gene lost 5 bases and the J gene lost 8 bases, with 27 bases spanning the gap. The CDR3 region has the DNA TGTGCCAGCAGCCGAAGAGACTTGGGGCGTGGGATAGTCGGCTACACCTTC. Translating it yields CASSRRDLGRGIVGYTF.

The chain carries TRBV19 and TRBJ2-7; D possibly corresponds to TRBD1 (6 bases). CDR3 length: 16 amino acids. Trimming took 3 bases from V and 6 from J, leaving 21 bases between them. In germline, CDR1 is LNHDA, CDR2 SQIVND (reference sequence). For the CDR3, the DNA is TGTGCCAGTAGTATTGGTTTCGGACAGTCCTTGGGCGAGCAGTACTTC. Its translation is CASSIGFGQSLGEQYF.

As for this clone: It is likely a read error: a sequence one base away is far more abundant. The sample holds other DNA sequences that translate to the same CDR3. The J gene is TRBJ2-2, the V gene TRBV28; D may be TRBD2 (5 bases). The CDR3 runs to 14 residues. CDR1 is MDHEN, CDR2 SYDVKM, per germline. For the CDR3, the DNA is TGTGCCAGCAGGGTGACGGGGATCACCGGGGAGCTATTTTTT. Encoded protein: CASRVTGITGELFF.

The chain carries TRBV7-9 and TRBJ2-1; 7 bases fit TRBD1. Trimming cost V 2 bases and J 5 bases; bases outside gene matches: 12. Per the germline V gene, CDR1 is SEHNR and CDR2 is FQNEAQ (reference sequence). The CDR3 consists of 17 residues. The CDR3 loop reads CASSLTLTGDKDNEQFF. CDR3 DNA: TGTGCCAGCAGCTTAACACTAACAGGGGACAAAGACAATGAGCAGTTCTTC.

This chain joins TRBV5-1 and TRBJ2-7, with D unresolved. CDR1 and CDR2 (germline): SGHRS, YFSETQ. The CDR3 has 12 residues. Trimming removed 2 bases from V and 0 bases from J, with 3 bases in between. As DNA, the CDR3 is TGCGCCAGCAGCTTATACTCCTACGAGCAGTACTTC. This encodes CASSLYSYEQYF. Full variable domain (rest looked up from reference TRBV5-1 and TRBJ2-7): KAGVTQTPRYLIKTRGQQVTLSCSPISGHRSVSWYQQTPGQGLQFLFEYFSETQRNKGNFPGRFSGRQFSNSRSEMNVSTLELGDSALYLCASSLYSYEQYFGPGTRLTVT.

There are a few counts of this clone. The chain is built from TRBV27 and TRBJ2-7; weak D call: TRBD1 (5 bases). The CDR3 spans 13 residues. Germline V gives CDR1 MNHEY, CDR2 SMNVEV (reference sequence). Trimming took off 1 base at V and 6 bases at J, with 10 bases between the two ends. Here the CDR3 DNA reads TGTGCCAGCAGTTTATATCAGGGTACCGAGCAGTACTTC. Encoded protein: CASSLYQGTEQYF.

The chain couples TRBV5-5 to TRBJ1-2; no reliable D call. CDR3 length: 13 amino acids. With 2 bases removed from V and 3 bases from J, the gap between germline ends came to 8 bases. CDR1 is SGHKS, CDR2 YYEKEE, per germline (reference sequence). The CDR3 sequence: CASSFIWDYGYTF. The DNA for the CDR3 is TGTGCCAGCAGCTTTATATGGGACTATGGCTACACCTTC.

This clone was recorded only once. J is TRBJ2-5 and V is TRBV28, with D possibly TRBD2 on 6 matching bases. Germline-derived CDR1 and CDR2 are MDHEN and SYDVKM. The CDR3 extends over 17 amino acids. Trimming took off 0 bases at V and 1 base at J, with 15 bases between the two ends. The DNA for the CDR3 is TGTGCCAGCAGTTTATGGGGGCCCCAGGGACTCCAAGAGACCCAGTACTTC. It yields the protein CASSLWGPQGLQETQYF.